This TCR beta chain stems from a study of cytomegalovirus exposure and HLA in healthy donors (dated by TCRdb to about 2017). With respect to the entire study: An earlier analysis of roughly 500 of the donors reported roughly 270 Gb of sequence data and 117 million unique TCR beta sequences from 150 million to 200 million T cells. Approximately 300 gigabases of sequencing data and tens of millions of unique TCR sequences made up an early release that covered 500 to 700 HLA-typed donors. The genetic ancestry cluster associated with self-reported Caucasian donors included 81% of the 398 genotyped donors. The aim of the study was to test whether cataloging public T cell receptors could identify signatures of past pathogen exposure. The study profiled the T cell repertoires of 550 to 700 subjects by immunosequencing and related them to cytomegalovirus serostatus. Besides the first cohort of roughly 640 subjects, a separate validation cohort made up of 120 different subjects was used. To predict cytomegalovirus infection status, the study combined high-throughput TCR immunosequencing, statistical association of individual TCRs with disease status, and machine learning. A later analysis re-analyzed previously published TCR beta repertoires from approximately 670 donors and added high-resolution HLA genotyping to study TCR occurrence patterns. Rather than drawing on any new phenotypic data, the later analysis identified candidate immune exposures from TCR beta sequences and the way those sequences occurred across donors. An earlier analysis of approximately 630 of the donors applied high-throughput TCR beta sequencing to assess whether each TCR beta V gene segment acted as functional or pseudogenic. Alongside the repertoire data, information on donor age, sex, ethnicity and CMV serostatus was compiled. A later genetic analysis used genome-wide SNP genotypes for 398 of the 666 donors, treating that subset as a discovery cohort. All discovery cohort repertoires had been generated on a single sequencing platform. Both class I and class II loci were covered by HLA typing, at four-digit resolution. The number of donors typed differed by locus, with 629-630 for A, B, C, DRB1 and DQB1, around 500 for DQA1, nearly 610 for DPA1, and some 470 for DPB1. Roughly five DR-DQ haplotypes were handled as single units for association and clustering because linkage in the cohort was strong. Among approximately 370 genotyped donors of the cohort, an average of about 240,000 unique TCR beta nucleotide sequences was sequenced per donor, of which about 18% were non-productive.

What the work shows at the level of the full study, not this receptor alone: Three of the identified cytomegalovirus-associated TCR beta chains were confirmed in vitro to be specific for cytomegalovirus antigens. When HLA alleles, especially DR and DQ, strongly co-occurred, TCR associations were difficult to assign to individual alleles. A further reported finding was that TCR beta sequences accurately predicted the HLA-A and HLA-B alleles for most subjects in the first cohort. It was suggested by the authors that the approach could potentially be generalized to other disease states and immunological phenotypes. A cluster of highly shared sequence variants was judged likely to represent a technical artifact of the sequencing pipeline. Cytomegalovirus status was reported to be diagnosed by the classifier with high specificity and sensitivity in both the original and validation cohorts. A total of 150 to 200 TCR beta chains were listed by the study as associated with cytomegalovirus. For the cohort, immune exposure information was limited to CMV serostatus. Across donors, most TCR sequences were observed very rarely, whereas some public TCRs were present in many individuals. At a false discovery rate of 0.05, a later analysis linked fewer than 20,000 TCR beta sequences to specific HLA alleles. An association between a missense DCLRE1C variant and V-gene and J-gene trimming of TCR beta chains was found in a later genetic analysis and replicated in an independent cohort. In a later analysis, the rate of TCR association differed among HLA loci, with DRB1 alleles having the most associated TCRs and HLA-C alleles having the fewest. Because counts were too low, under 20 rarely observed V segments, including chromosome 9 orphons, were left out of the earlier analysis of a few hundred of the donors. Because some donors lacked HLA typing at each locus, the association tests relied only on the typed subset. In a later analysis, several top co-occurrence clusters were reported to appear linked to parvovirus B19, influenza, CMV and Epstein-Barr virus. This cohort had only TCR beta chains sequenced, and the lack of alpha or paired-chain data limited which features could be detected. In a later analysis, HLA-associated TCR beta chains showed more clonal expansion and lower generation probabilities than non-associated chains that were equally common. In a later genetic analysis, fewer N-insertions in productive TCRs were reported among donors in an Asian-associated ancestry cluster than the roughly 700-donor mean. Because the 87-base-pair reads could not distinguish some IMGT-functional V segments, including TRBV6-2 and TRBV6-3, those segments were excluded. Linkage disequilibrium might explain the correlated functional status among segregating V segments, but an unknown experimental factor could not be excluded. Most CMV-associated TCR beta chains appeared to be HLA-restricted in a later analysis, and the HLA associations seemed to be driven largely by CMV exposure. In an earlier analysis of roughly 560 of the donors, most TCR beta V segments were observed in productive rearrangements about 90% or about 30% of the time, broadly matching IMGT annotations. Sequencing depth was assumed to be roughly uniform across donors in the presence/absence analyses, though that assumption may not hold.

With respect to this clone: This clone's antigen is unknown. Nothing much larger sits one base from this clone, and base qualities are not available.

The library was prepared using the immunoSEQ multiplex PCR assay. For the multiplex PCR, a mixture combining 60 forward primers for TCR Vbeta segments and 13 reverse primers for TCR Jbeta segments was used. A multiplex PCR assay on genomic DNA amplified the CDR3 region of rearranged TCR beta genes. The Illumina HiSeq System was used to sequence the amplified TCR beta libraries as 87-base-pair reads. Per the authors' processing: A later analysis counted some 80 million unique TCR beta chains across the 666 repertoires, and some 12 million of these chains were shared by at least two donors. Raw reads were error-corrected and collapsed into unique sequences by a nearest-neighbor algorithm in which closely related sequences were merged to remove PCR and sequencing errors. V, D and J gene segments were assigned by aligning CDR3 sequences to IMGT reference sequences. Each retained sequence needed at least a six-nucleotide match to both a V gene segment and a J gene segment. Rearrangements were called productive when the CDR3 lacked stop codons and stayed in frame with V and J; all others were non-productive. CDR3 was defined by IMGT convention, running from the second conserved V-encoded cysteine to the conserved J-encoded phenylalanine. Sequences without an unambiguous match to a single V gene segment were excluded from the earlier analysis of 500 to 700 of the donors. An earlier analysis of a few hundred of the donors classified V segments as functional when productive rearrangements were above 56.7% and as segregating when the standard deviation between donors was above 5%. A statistical classification framework was built to diagnose cytomegalovirus status from the catalog of TCR beta chain sequences. V and J gene assignment, in a later analysis, came from comparing TCR nucleotide sequences with IMGT/GENE-DB human TR gene sequences. A later analysis assigned CDR3 sequences and most-parsimonious VDJ recombination scenarios with the TCRdist pipeline. In a later analysis, each TCR beta chain was defined by its CDR3 amino acid sequence together with its V-gene family, and reads without a unique V-gene family were excluded. A later analysis removed several hundred highly shared, low-generation-probability nucleotide sequences to deal with suspected cross-contamination and a sequencing artifact. For each public chain, a later analysis derived a clonal expansion index from normalized ranks of inferred template counts within each repertoire. In a later analysis, generation probabilities were computed with a VDJ recombination model fitted to out-of-frame rearrangements, and the resulting probabilities were checked against IGoR. In a later analysis, hypergeometric tests were used to score TCR-TCR, TCR-HLA and TCR-CMV co-occurrence, with a repertoire-size bias correction applied to TCR pairs. In a later analysis, false discovery rates were estimated by permuting HLA or CMV assignments 20 times. In a later analysis, co-occurring TCRs were grouped using DBSCAN, and TCRdist sequence similarity was added for clustering within HLA-allele-positive subsets. Repertoires with fewer than 30,000 or more than 120,000 public chains, plus five repertoires with anomalous nucleotide sharing, were excluded from co-occurrence clustering. Imported from immuneACCESS, the table was reduced by TCRdb to in-frame sequences with V and J called. These copies leave out some clones; in studies compared against another copy, an unresolved V gene accounts for under half, and the cause of the remainder is not known. V and J calls and clone size are those listed in that table; D and trimming were worked out from the DNA. For this sample the table gives around 97,000 clones, of which 70% to 75% were detected only once. The biggest ten clones account for approximately 3.5% of the sample.

The cohort comprised hundreds of healthy bone marrow donors. Cohort members were all nominally healthy when sampled, although unrecorded immune exposures were likely present. The donor was CMV seronegative and belonged to the group of over 350 seronegative cohort members. A peripheral blood sample was provided by each donor, and peripheral blood mononuclear cells were used for TCR beta sequencing. The Qiagen DNeasy Blood Extraction Kit was used to extract genomic DNA from the blood cell samples. CDR1 is given as SGHRS and CDR2 as YFSETQ, both from the germline V gene. From its cysteine to its phenylalanine, the CDR3 spans 14 amino acids. The DNA shown is the 42-base CDR3, in frame from base 1. V is cut back by 2 bases and J by 1 base, with 0 bases in the junction unmatched.

The sequence derives from a man between 40 and 49 years old in good health and CMV-seronegative. Here the chain combines TRBV5-1 and TRBJ2-4; 7 bases in the middle match TRBD1. What was sequenced was PBMCs. The DNA is TGCGCCAGCAGCTTACAGGGGGCCAAAAACATTCAGTACTTC. Its protein product is CASSLQGAKNIQYF.